This entry lists 22 T cell receptor beta chains sequenced from one sample in a study of blood T cell repertoires in COVID-19. Data came from immunoSEQ multiplex PCR; TCRdb stores just in-frame clones and leaves some out. Of hundreds of thousands of clones listed, more than 75% were seen once; the top ten hold 1.5%. The sample consisted of peripheral blood. All receptors derive from a woman aged 40 to 50 who had recovered from COVID-19.

This clone has a handful of counts. V usage is TRBV19 and J usage is TRBJ1-2; 7 bases agree with TRBD1. CDR1 is LNHDA and CDR2 is SQIVND in the germline V gene (reference sequence). The CDR3 contains 16 residues. V lost 5 bases and J lost 8; bases outside the gene matches: 17. The CDR3 DNA follows: TGTGCCAGTAGTCTCGACAGACAGGGCCGCCGGAGAGGCTACACCTTC. As protein: CASSLDRQGRRRGYTF.

This clone has a single count. J is TRBJ1-4 and V is TRBV18; no clear D. V was pared by 6 bases and J by 8 bases, with 10 bases between. CDR1 and CDR2 (germline): KGHSH, LQKENI. The CDR3 is 12 residues long. CDR3 nucleotides: TGTGCCAGCTCCATGAGTTTCGAAAAACTGTTTTTT. Residues: CASSMSFEKLFF.

This clone has only a few counts. The chain links TRBV7-2 to TRBJ2-7, with 7 bases lining up with TRBD2. From germline, CDR1 is SGHTA and CDR2 FQGNSA. Unmatched junction bases numbered 2, after V lost 0 bases and J lost 0 bases. The CDR3 extends over 15 amino acids. The CDR3 loop reads CASSLARGGSYEQYF. The CDR3, as DNA: TGTGCCAGCAGCTTAGCACGCGGGGGCTCCTACGAGCAGTACTTC.

V gene TRBV11-2 combines with J gene TRBJ1-2; D not resolved. The CDR3 extends over 13 amino acids. V lost 0 bases and J 2 bases, leaving 4 bases between the germline ends. CDR1 is SGHAT and CDR2 is FQNNGV in the germline V gene. The CDR3 sequence is CASSLELNYGYTF. CDR3 coding DNA: TGTGCCAGCAGCTTAGAACTGAACTATGGCTACACCTTC.

V and J are TRBV3-1 (or the pseudogene TRBV3-2) and TRBJ2-1; D not certain. The CDR3 sequence is 14 residues long. With 1 base removed from V and 5 bases from J, the gap between germline ends came to 9 bases. Looked up from germline, CDR1 is LGHDT and CDR2 is YNNKEL (reference sequence). CDR3 residues: CASSQGVFHNEQFF. CDR3 DNA sequence: TGTGCCAGCAGCCAAGGAGTATTCCACAATGAGCAGTTCTTC.

This clone was seen more than once but under ten times. The chain employs TRBV5-6 and TRBJ2-5; the match to TRBD1 covers 9 bases. The trim removed 1 base at V and 10 bases at J, leaving 8 bases unmatched. CDR1 SGHDT and CDR2 YYEEEE come from the germline V gene. This CDR3 is 14 amino acids long. The CDR3 here is CASSLTGTGSGQYF. CDR3 nucleotide sequence: TGTGCCAGCAGCTTGACCGGGACAGGGAGCGGCCAGTACTTC.

This clone was seen just once. This chain uses TRBV6-5 with TRBJ1-2; 9 bases match TRBD1. V shed 10 bases, J shed 8 bases, and the junction held 17 bases outside the gene matches. The length of the CDR3 is 15 residues. CDR1 MNHEY and CDR2 SVGAGI come from the germline V gene. Written as DNA, the CDR3 is TGTGCCATAAACCCGGCCGGGACAGGGTATGGAGGCTACACCTTC. It specifies CAINPAGTGYGGYTF.

This chain links TRBV6-4 with TRBJ1-1, with 9 bases identical to TRBD1. Germline-derived CDR1 and CDR2 are MRHNA and SNTAGT. Losses at the gene ends were 5 bases for V and 11 bases for J; bases not matched to a gene: 6. This CDR3 contains 12 residues. CDR3 nucleotides: TGTGCCAGCAGTCCCGGGACAGGGCTTGCTTTCTTT. Amino acids: CASSPGTGLAFF.

The V and J genes are TRBV4-2 and TRBJ2-2, with D tentatively TRBD2 (6 bases). The germline V and J ends were trimmed by 4 bases and 7 bases, with 10 bases remaining between them. Per germline, CDR1 LGHNA and CDR2 YNFKEQ. This CDR3 has 13 amino acids. CDR3 residues: CASSPTSHGELFF. The CDR3 nucleotides are TGTGCCAGCAGCCCTACTAGCCACGGGGAGCTGTTTTTT.

The J gene is TRBJ1-1, the V gene TRBV19; TRBD1 agrees at 9 bases. This CDR3 spans 12 amino acids. After removal of 9 bases from V and 4 bases from J, the junction contained 3 bases not matched to a gene. Germline V gives CDR1 LNHDA, CDR2 SQIVND (reference sequence). The CDR3 DNA follows: TGTGCCAGGAGACAGGGGGGCACTGAAGCTTTCTTT. Encoded protein: CARRQGGTEAFF.

The genes are TRBV3-1 (or the pseudogene TRBV3-2) and TRBJ1-5; D gene uncertain. CDR1 is LGHDT and CDR2 is YNNKEL in the germline V gene (reference sequence). CDR3 size: 13 residues. Trimming removed 0 bases at V and 3 bases at J, with 3 bases between. The CDR3 nucleotides are TGTGCCAGCAGCCAAGATAACAATCAGCCCCAGCATTTT. The encoded protein is CASSQDNNQPQHF.

J is TRBJ1-2 and V is TRBV12-5; 10 bases are a match to TRBD1. V shed 1 base and J 6 bases; nucleotides not matched to a gene: 8. From germline, CDR1 is LGHNT and CDR2 FRNRAP. The CDR3 is made up of 16 amino acids. This chain's CDR3 is CASGLGLGTGVNGYTF. CDR3 sequence (DNA): TGTGCTAGTGGTTTGGGACTCGGGACAGGGGTGAATGGCTACACCTTC.

The V call is TRBV2, the J call TRBJ1-5; D possibly corresponds to TRBD1 (5 bases). This CDR3 region has 15 residues. Per germline, CDR1 SNHLY and CDR2 FYNNEI. Trimming left V 4 bases short and J 3 bases short, with 13 bases between. In DNA, the CDR3 is TGTGCCAGCAGTGTCCGGGGGTCCACCAATCAGCCCCAGCATTTT. Protein sequence: CASSVRGSTNQPQHF.

This chain connects TRBV25-1 to TRBJ1-2; 8 bases align to TRBD1. CDR3 length equals 14 residues. V lost 5 bases to trimming and J lost 3 bases; unmatched junction nucleotides: 5. Germline V gene sequence: CDR1 MGHDK, CDR2 SYGVNS. The DNA for the CDR3 is TGTGCCAGCAGTTGGACAGGGTCTTACTATGGCTACACCTTC. Translation gives CASSWTGSYYGYTF.

J is TRBJ1-5 and V is TRBV19; maybe TRBD1 (5 bases). Trimming took off 0 bases at V and 6 bases at J, with 15 bases between the two ends. CDR1 LNHDA and CDR2 SQIVND come from the germline V gene (reference sequence). The CDR3 consists of 16 residues. The CDR3 is CASSIDPREWGQPQHF. In DNA form, the CDR3 reads TGTGCCAGTAGTATAGATCCCAGGGAATGGGGTCAGCCCCAGCATTTT.

This chain joins TRBV6-5 and TRBJ1-2; D is undetermined. The V gene's germline CDR1 is MNHEY and CDR2 SVGAGI. V lost 5 bases and J lost 6, with 10 bases in between. CDR3 length: 12 residues. CDR3 region: CASSLRDDGYTF. As DNA, the CDR3 is TGTGCCAGCAGTCTCCGGGATGATGGCTACACCTTC.

This chain links TRBV2 with TRBJ1-3; the match to TRBD1 covers 7 bases. Germline CDR1 is SNHLY and CDR2 is FYNNEI. V shed 8 bases and J 8 bases; nucleotides not matched to a gene: 12. CDR3 size: 14 residues. CDR3 nucleotides: TGTGCCAGCTTATGGACAGGACCAGGGGACACCATATATTTT. Encoded protein: CASLWTGPGDTIYF.

The chain carries TRBV7-2 and TRBJ2-7, with a tentative D call TRBD1 (6 bases). The CDR3 has 15 residues. The V end lost 5 bases, the J end lost 0 bases, and 14 bases lay between the germline ends. Germline lookup yields CDR1 SGHTA and CDR2 FQGNSA. CDR3 sequence: CASSPDRKISYEQYF. Written as DNA, the CDR3 is TGTGCCAGCAGCCCCGACAGGAAAATCTCCTACGAGCAGTACTTC.

This clone was detected once. The J gene is TRBJ1-1, the V gene TRBV18, with unresolved D. Germline V gives CDR1 KGHSH, CDR2 LQKENI. This CDR3 has 13 amino acids. Deletions cut 6 bases from V and 5 bases from J, with 13 bases between. This CDR3 reads CASSSGLGTEAFF. Written as DNA, the CDR3 is TGTGCCAGCTCCTCGGGGTTAGGAACTGAAGCTTTCTTT. Supplemented by reference TRBV18 and TRBJ1-1, the full variable domain reads NAGVMQNPRHLVRRRGQEARLRCSPMKGHSHVYWYRQLPEEGLKFMVYLQKENIIDESGMPKERFSAEFPKEGPSILRIQQVVRGDSAAYFCASSSGLGTEAFFGQGTRLTVV.

V gene TRBV19 combines with J gene TRBJ1-4, with D uncertain. V was cut by 10 bases and J by 6 bases, with 21 bases left in between. This CDR3 has 15 residues. The germline gives CDR1 LNHDA, CDR2 SQIVND (reference sequence). CDR3 bases: TGTGCCACTATGGGCGATGGCGCCGATGATGAAAAACTGTTTTTT. Its translation: CATMGDGADDEKLFF.

The chain joins TRBV3-1 (or the pseudogene TRBV3-2) to TRBJ1-4; TRBD1 might be the D (5 bases). CDR1 and CDR2 (germline): LGHDT, YNNKEL (reference sequence). Trimming pared 4 bases from V and 8 bases from J, leaving 14 bases between. This CDR3 is built from 14 residues. The CDR3 protein is CASSRRGVGEKLFF. CDR3 coding DNA: TGTGCCAGCAGCCGCCGGGGGGTAGGAGAAAAACTGTTTTTT.

In regard to this clone: Other DNA variants within this sample encode the same CDR3. J is TRBJ1-1 and V is TRBV19, with D perhaps TRBD1 (5 bases). Germline loops: CDR1 LNHDA, CDR2 SQIVND (reference sequence). Between the trimmed V and J ends, which lost 2 bases and 8 bases, there was a span of 9 bases. This CDR3 comprises 12 residues. The DNA for the CDR3 is TGTGCCAGTAGTATATCGGCAGGGGAAGCTTTCTTT. Encoded protein: CASSISAGEAFF.